This T cell receptor (beta chain) was obtained from a study of blood T cell repertoires in COVID-19 (dated by TCRdb to the early 2020s). Study-level background: Samples covering the acute and convalescent phases of COVID-19 were provided by collaborators in the United States, Italy and Spain. The prospective study material was composed of cDNA or gDNA derived from T cells, B-cell-depleted T cells, or PBMCs. Subjects who had been exposed to COVID-19, were actively infected with it, or had recovered from it provided the deeply sampled blood TCRbeta repertoires that made up the dataset. The repertoires were released in a freely available public database meant as a resource for research on the immune response to SARS-CoV-2. The samples were drawn from two sources: the first 160 participants of the ongoing ImmuneRACE study, and fewer than 1,500 subjects contributed by 6 global collaborators. Sample metadata almost always included a de-identified subject ID, COVID-19 status, age in years and sex. Where available, HLA class I and class II types were taken from metadata supplied by the sample provider and were not determined by assay-based typing.

CDR1 DFQATT and CDR2 SNEGSKA were looked up in the germline V gene (reference sequence). From the cysteine through the phenylalanine, the CDR3 covers 14 amino acids. Only CDR3 DNA is held: 42 bases, read in frame from base 1. V loses 3 bases at its end and J loses 2 bases; junction bases beyond the gene matches: 3. TCRbeta CDR3 regions were amplified from genomic DNA using the immunoSEQ Assay, a bias-controlled multiplex PCR. As for the authors' bioinformatics: The number of nucleated cells in each sample was estimated by amplification of reference gene primers within the assay. To quantify the absolute abundance of each unique TCRbeta CDR3 rearrangement, sequence reads were collapsed and filtered. For each sample, productive Simpson clonality was calculated as the square root of Simpson's diversity index across productive rearrangements. The table was pulled from immuneACCESS by TCRdb, which kept in-frame rearrangements only. Such tables lose some clones; where checked, under half of the loss comes from unresolved V genes, and the rest has no known cause. V and J calls and clone size come straight from that table; D and trimming were deduced from the DNA. In this sample the table shows 88,000 or so clones, approximately 87% of which occur a single time. In total, the top ten clones hold approximately 10% of the sample.

Collaborating institutions collected whole blood in K2EDTA tubes following their own protocols. For TCRbeta analysis, collaborator samples were shipped as frozen whole blood, as isolated PBMCs, or as DNA extracted from either sample type. About this clone: The clone's antigen remains unknown. Base-call qualities are not available, and no considerably larger clone is one nucleotide away.

Overall results and qualifications from the work: How much clinical and demographic metadata was included differed by source and by participant, and the metadata was provided uncurated.

Sequenced sample: peripheral blood. Recombination linked TRBV20-1 to TRBJ2-3, with 9 central nucleotides matching TRBD2. The receptor was isolated from a human donor in a cohort sampled during active COVID-19. DNA sequence: TGCAGTGCTAGTAGCGGGGGAAACACAGATACGCAGTATTTT. Its protein product is CSASSGGNTDTQYF.